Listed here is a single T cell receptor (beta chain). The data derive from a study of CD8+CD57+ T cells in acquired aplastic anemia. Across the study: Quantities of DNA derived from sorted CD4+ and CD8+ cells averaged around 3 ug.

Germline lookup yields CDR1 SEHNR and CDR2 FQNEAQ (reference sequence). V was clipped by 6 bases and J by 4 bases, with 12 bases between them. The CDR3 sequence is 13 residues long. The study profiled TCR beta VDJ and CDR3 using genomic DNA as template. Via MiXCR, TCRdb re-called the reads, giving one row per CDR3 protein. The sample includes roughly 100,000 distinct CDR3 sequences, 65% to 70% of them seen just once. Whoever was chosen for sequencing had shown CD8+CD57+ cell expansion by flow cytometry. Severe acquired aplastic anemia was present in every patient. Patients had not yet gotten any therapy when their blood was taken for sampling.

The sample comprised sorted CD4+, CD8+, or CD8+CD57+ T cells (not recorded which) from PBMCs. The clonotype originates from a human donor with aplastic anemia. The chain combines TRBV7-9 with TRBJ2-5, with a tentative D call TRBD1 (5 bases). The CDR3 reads CASRRGRGETQYF. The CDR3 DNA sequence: TGTGCCAGCAGAAGGGGCCGAGGAGAGACCCAGTACTTC.